These 3 T cell receptor beta chains came from one sample sequenced in a study of early T cells in non-severe SARS-CoV-2 infection. Using its own MiXCR run on the 5' RACE reads, TCRdb lists one record per CDR3 protein. The sample lists approximately 26,000 distinct CDR3 sequences; roughly 5.1% were seen once. The sample was whole blood. The receptors originated from an adult who was a healthcare worker with PCR-confirmed SARS-CoV-2 infection or an uninfected control (not recorded which).

This clonotype was picked up many times. J is TRBJ2-7 and V is TRBV20-1, with D perhaps matching TRBD1 (6 bases). Trimming left V 0 bases short and J 4 bases short, with 13 bases between. The CDR3 runs to 14 residues. The germline V gene encodes CDR1 DFQATT and CDR2 SNEGSKA (reference sequence). This CDR3 reads CSARDPQGVYEQYF. The CDR3 nucleotides are TGCAGTGCTAGAGATCCACAGGGAGTGTACGAGCAGTACTTC.

This clonotype appeared many times. The chain joins TRBV10-3 to TRBJ2-7, with a possible D match to TRBD1 (5 bases). Germline V lookup: CDR1 ENHRY, CDR2 SYGVKD. There are 13 residues in the CDR3. V was pared by 6 bases and J by 3 bases, with 12 bases between. The CDR3 nucleotides read TGTGCCATCAGGAAGGACAAGAACTACGAGCAGTACTTC. Translated: CAIRKDKNYEQYF.

This clonotype was counted between two and nine times. The rearrangement joins TRBV4-2 to TRBJ1-4; D unclear. The length of the CDR3 is 12 residues. Germline CDR1 reads LGHNA; CDR2 reads YNFKEQ. The V gene lost 2 bases and the J gene lost 3 bases, with 1 base spanning the gap. CDR3 coding DNA: TGTGCCAGCAGCCAACCTAATGAAAAACTGTTTTTT. Translating it yields CASSQPNEKLFF.